The 32 T cell receptor beta chains below all came from one sample that was sequenced in a study of blood T cell repertoires in COVID-19. Sequencing was performed with immunoSEQ multiplex PCR; in TCRdb, only in-frame clones are kept and a portion is missing. The repertoire holds tens of thousands of clones, with approximately 75% as singletons. Sequences were obtained from peripheral blood. The origin of the receptors is a human donor in a cohort sampled during active COVID-19.

J is TRBJ1-1 and V is TRBV5-1; 7 nucleotides align to TRBD1. Looked up from germline, CDR1 is SGHRS and CDR2 is YFSETQ. The length of the CDR3 is 14 residues. V lost 3 bases and J lost 2; bases outside the gene matches: 4. The CDR3 reads CASSSGQLNTEAFF. The CDR3 DNA sequence: TGCGCCAGCAGCTCGGGACAGCTAAACACTGAAGCTTTCTTT. Supplemented by reference TRBV5-1 and TRBJ1-1, the full variable domain reads KAGVTQTPRYLIKTRGQQVTLSCSPISGHRSVSWYQQTPGQGLQFLFEYFSETQRNKGNFPGRFSGRQFSNSRSEMNVSTLELGDSALYLCASSSGQLNTEAFFGQGTRLTVV.

The genes are TRBV5-1 and TRBJ2-7; 7 bases match TRBD1. Germline assignment: CDR1 SGHRS and CDR2 YFSETQ. Trimming took 4 bases from V and 3 from J; bases not matched to a gene: 7. This CDR3 has 14 amino acids. The CDR3 DNA follows: TGCGCCAGCAGCCCCCGGGACAGCAACTACGAGCAGTACTTC. Translation: CASSPRDSNYEQYF.

The J gene is TRBJ2-3, the V gene TRBV3-1 (or the pseudogene TRBV3-2), with D perhaps TRBD2 (6 bases). V was clipped by 4 bases and J by 1 base, with 12 bases between them. Germline V gene data show CDR1 as LGHDT and CDR2 as YNNKEL (reference sequence). CDR3 length equals 15 residues. The CDR3 spells CASSPTPGGTDTQYF. The CDR3 coding sequence is TGTGCCAGCAGCCCCACCCCGGGGGGCACAGATACGCAGTATTTT.

V and J are TRBV7-9 and TRBJ1-2, with D unclear. The CDR3 totals 15 residues. Germline assignment: CDR1 SEHNR and CDR2 FQNEAQ (reference sequence). Trimming took 1 base from V and 4 from J, leaving 13 bases between them. The CDR3 nucleotides read TGTGCCAGCAGCTTAGTGCAAGCGGCAGGCTATGGCTACACCTTC. Translating it yields CASSLVQAAGYGYTF. Combining the CDR3 with reference TRBV7-9 and TRBJ1-2 gives the whole variable domain DTGVSQNPRHKITKRGQNVTFRCDPISEHNRLYWYRQTLGQGPEFLTYFQNEAQLEKSRLLSDRFSAERPKGSFSTLEIQRTEQGDSAMYLCASSLVQAAGYGYTFGSGTRLTVV.

The V gene is TRBV7-8, the J gene TRBJ1-2, with 8 bases aligning to TRBD1. Unmatched junction bases numbered 5, after V lost 4 bases and J lost 7 bases. The germline V gene encodes CDR1 SGHVS and CDR2 FQNEAQ. The CDR3 runs to 13 residues. CDR3 sequence (DNA): TGTGCCAGCAGCTCGGACAGGGCGGTTGGCTACACCTTC. It yields the protein CASSSDRAVGYTF.

V is TRBV6-4 and J is TRBJ2-7, with 15 bases fitting TRBD2. The length of the CDR3 is 19 residues. V trimming: 0 bases; J trimming: 5 bases; junction bases outside the gene matches: 11. The germline V gene has CDR1 MRHNA and CDR2 SNTAGT. The chain's CDR3 is CASSDSIVGTSGGPNEQYF. As DNA, the CDR3 is TGTGCCAGCAGTGACTCGATAGTCGGGACTAGCGGGGGGCCGAACGAGCAGTACTTC.

V usage is TRBV30 and J usage is TRBJ2-5; perhaps TRBD2 as D (6 bases). Trimming removed 4 bases at V and 4 bases at J, with 10 bases between. CDR3 length: 12 residues. Germline CDR1 reads GTSNPN; CDR2 reads SVGIG (reference sequence). The CDR3 bases are TGTGCCTGGAAGGGAGGTCCAGAGACCCAGTACTTC. This gives the protein CAWKGGPETQYF.

The chain uses TRBV7-3 and TRBJ2-7; 11 bases fit TRBD2. Germline V gives CDR1 SGHTA, CDR2 FQGTGA. This CDR3 contains 15 residues. Germline trimming cut 5 bases from V and 2 bases from J; bases unmatched to any gene: 5. In nucleotides, the CDR3 is TGTGCCAGCAGCCCTAGCGGGGGGCCTCCCTACGAGCAGTACTTC. It yields the protein CASSPSGGPPYEQYF.

The rearrangement joins TRBV6-2 or TRBV6-3 to TRBJ1-2; TRBD1 might be the D (5 bases). Trimming shortened V by 6 bases and J by 4 bases, and 15 bases separated the two germline ends. The CDR3 loop spans 14 amino acids. Germline values: CDR1 MNHEY, CDR2 SVGEGT. Here the CDR3 DNA reads TGTGCCAGCAGCGAGGATGGACACCCCTATGGCTACACCTTC. Its translation is CASSEDGHPYGYTF.

The chain joins TRBV27 to TRBJ1-2; 7 bases are a match to TRBD1. The CDR3 covers 14 residues. Trimming removed 7 bases from V and 4 bases from J; junction bases left unmatched: 9. Germline CDR1 reads MNHEY; CDR2 reads SMNVEV (reference sequence). The CDR3 nucleotides read TGTGCCAGCAAAGGAGGGGGCGAAAGCTATGGCTACACCTTC. It is translated as CASKGGGESYGYTF.

This chain connects TRBV21-1 to TRBJ1-4. TRBV21-1 is shown as a pseudogene. This CDR3 has 14 amino acids. CDR3 in amino acids: CASVMGLGNEKLFF. DNA for the CDR3: TGTGCCAGCGTTATGGGACTGGGCAATGAAAAACTGTTTTTT.

The chain carries TRBV19 and TRBJ2-6; TRBD1 agrees at 7 bases. This CDR3 has 18 amino acids. The J segment lost 0 bases and the V segment lost 4 bases, leaving 9 bases of the junction unmatched. The germline V gene has CDR1 LNHDA and CDR2 SQIVND (reference sequence). The DNA of the CDR3 is TGTGCCAGTAGTACATACCGGGACAGCTACTCTGGGGCCAACGTCCTGACTTTC. Its translation: CASSTYRDSYSGANVLTF.

This chain uses TRBV4-1 with TRBJ1-2; the match to TRBD1 covers 10 bases. V was clipped by 1 base and J by 8 bases; unmatched bases: 10. Germline CDR1 and CDR2: MGHRA and YSYEKL. The CDR3 length is 16 residues. CDR3 protein: CASSQAPTGGAGGYTF. CDR3 DNA: TGCGCCAGCAGCCAAGCACCGACAGGGGGCGCAGGAGGCTACACCTTC.

CDR3 bases: TGCGCCAGCAGCTGGACAGGGTCCCATGAGCAGTTCTTC. Translating it yields CASSWTGSHEQFF. The V gene is TRBV5-1, the J gene TRBJ2-1; 8 bases fit TRBD1. Trimming took 3 bases from V and 8 from J; bases not matched to a gene: 4. The CDR3 contains 13 residues. The germline CDR1 and CDR2 sequences are SGHRS and YFSETQ.

The chain combines TRBV6-5 with TRBJ2-3; 11 bases map to TRBD1. J was trimmed by 4 bases and V by 6 bases; bases with no gene match: 6. There are 15 residues in the CDR3. The germline CDR1 and CDR2 sequences are MNHEY and SVGAGI. CDR3 DNA sequence: TGTGCCAGCAGCGGACAGGGGGCGTATTCAGATACGCAGTATTTT. It codes for CASSGQGAYSDTQYF.

V usage is TRBV6-2 or TRBV6-3 and J usage is TRBJ1-5; the D gene is possibly TRBD1 (6 bases). Deletions cut 4 bases from V and 4 bases from J, with 11 bases between. Germline CDR1 is MNHEY and CDR2 is SVGEGT. The CDR3 has 14 residues. The CDR3 region is CASSSGGANQPQHF. Written as DNA, the CDR3 is TGTGCCAGCAGTTCTGGGGGGGCTAATCAGCCCCAGCATTTT.

The chain combines TRBV5-1 with TRBJ2-7; TRBD1 is a possible D gene (6 bases). The CDR3 extends over 14 amino acids. CDR1 is SGHRS, CDR2 YFSETQ, per germline. Deletions cut 2 bases from V and 1 base from J, with 10 bases between. CDR3 sequence reads: CASSLTGLSYEQYF. The CDR3 bases are TGCGCCAGCAGCTTAACAGGGCTTTCCTACGAGCAGTACTTC.

A single count supports this clone. The J gene is TRBJ1-2, the V gene TRBV28, with TRBD1 as a possible D gene (6 bases). V shed 7 bases and J shed 7 bases, with 25 bases lying between them. Germline CDR1 reads MDHEN; CDR2 reads SYDVKM. There are 16 residues in the CDR3. The CDR3 sequence is CASTMDSLQGIGGYTF. The DNA for the CDR3 is TGTGCCAGCACCATGGACAGTCTTCAAGGGATAGGTGGCTACACCTTC.

The CDR3 nucleotides read TGTGCCAGCAGTTTGGACAGGGACAACACCGGGGAGCTGTTTTTT. It codes for CASSLDRDNTGELFF. The rearrangement links TRBV7-9 to TRBJ2-2; 8 bases agree with TRBD1. Per the germline V gene, CDR1 is SEHNR and CDR2 is FQNEAQ (reference sequence). With 6 bases clipped from V and 2 bases from J, the junction kept 5 bases outside the gene matches. The CDR3 loop spans 15 amino acids. Full variable domain (outside the CDR3, taken from reference TRBV7-9 and TRBJ2-2): DTGVSQNPRHKITKRGQNVTFRCDPISEHNRLYWYRQTLGQGPEFLTYFQNEAQLEKSRLLSDRFSAERPKGSFSTLEIQRTEQGDSAMYLCASSLDRDNTGELFFGEGSRLTVL.

The gene calls are TRBV5-1 and TRBJ1-1, with 7 bases lining up with TRBD1. V lost 3 bases and J lost 3; bases outside the gene matches: 5. The CDR3 loop spans 14 amino acids. Per the germline V gene, CDR1 is SGHRS and CDR2 is YFSETQ. The CDR3 sequence: CASSSRGEYTEAFF. CDR3 nucleotide sequence: TGCGCCAGCAGCTCCAGGGGGGAGTACACTGAAGCTTTCTTT. Using reference TRBV5-1 and TRBJ1-1 for the parts outside the CDR3, the full variable domain is KAGVTQTPRYLIKTRGQQVTLSCSPISGHRSVSWYQQTPGQGLQFLFEYFSETQRNKGNFPGRFSGRQFSNSRSEMNVSTLELGDSALYLCASSSRGEYTEAFFGQGTRLTVV.

The V gene is TRBV29-1, the J gene TRBJ2-7; D possibly corresponds to TRBD2 (6 bases). CDR1 SQVTM and CDR2 ANQGSEA come from the germline V gene. This CDR3 spans 13 amino acids. V gave up 4 bases and J gave up 0 bases, with 10 bases separating them. The CDR3 DNA follows: TGCAGCGTTGGGATGGGGGGCTCCTACGAGCAGTACTTC. Translation: CSVGMGGSYEQYF.

The V gene is TRBV7-9, the J gene TRBJ1-2, with a tentative D call TRBD1 (5 bases). Germline V gene sequence: CDR1 SEHNR, CDR2 FQNEAQ (reference sequence). The CDR3 sequence is 15 residues long. V dropped 0 bases and J dropped 6 bases, with 14 bases sitting between them. The DNA of the CDR3 is TGTGCCAGCAGCTTAGCCTCGGGGGATGAGAATGGCTACACCTTC. Amino acid sequence: CASSLASGDENGYTF.

The CDR3 DNA sequence: TGTGCCAGCAGTTACTCGAAGTCGGGGGGGCCCAGGGATACGCAGTATTTT. Amino acids: CASSYSKSGGPRDTQYF. The chain employs TRBV6-2 or TRBV6-3 and TRBJ2-3; 8 bases agree with TRBD2. The germline CDR1 and CDR2 sequences are MNHEY and SVGEGT. V dropped 0 bases and J dropped 6; count of bases not matched to a gene: 11. This CDR3 contains 17 residues.

This chain uses TRBV7-3 with TRBJ2-3; 7 positions agree with TRBD2. Germline-derived CDR1 and CDR2 are SGHTA and FQGTGA. Germline trimming cut 2 bases from V and 4 bases from J; bases unmatched to any gene: 3. The CDR3 length is 14 residues. CDR3 protein: CASSLDGRADTQYF. The CDR3 coding sequence is TGTGCCAGCAGCTTAGATGGGAGGGCAGATACGCAGTATTTT.

This chain links TRBV7-9 with TRBJ2-7; the match to TRBD2 covers 10 bases. Germline CDR1 is SEHNR and CDR2 is FQNEAQ (reference sequence). J was trimmed by 3 bases and V by 4 bases; bases with no gene match: 6. The CDR3 extends over 15 amino acids. CDR3 DNA sequence: TGTGCCAGCAGCTCATGGACTAGCGGCGTCTACGAGCAGTACTTC. Translation: CASSSWTSGVYEQYF.

The chain combines TRBV15 with TRBJ1-5, with D perhaps matching TRBD1 (5 bases). CDR3 length: 15 amino acids. Trimming cost V 4 bases and J 6 bases, with 16 bases left between them. Germline assignment: CDR1 LNHNV and CDR2 YYDKDF (reference sequence). The CDR3 sequence: CATSIRPVGGQPQHF. Here the CDR3 DNA reads TGTGCCACCAGCATACGACCGGTGGGGGGTCAGCCCCAGCATTTT. The full variable domain, with the rest looked up from reference TRBV15 and TRBJ1-5, is DAMVIQNPRYQVTQFGKPVTLSCSQTLNHNVMYWYQQKSSQAPKLLFHYYDKDFNNEADTPDNFQSRRPNTSFCFLDIRSPGLGDTAMYLCATSIRPVGGQPQHFGDGTRLSIL.

This rearrangement joins TRBV12-5 to TRBJ2-7, with 7 bases that match TRBD1. V was pared by 1 base and J by 3 bases, with 6 bases of the junction left unmatched. CDR1 and CDR2 (germline): LGHNT, FRNRAP. The CDR3 length is 15 residues. The CDR3: CASGLGQGIIYEQYF. Written as DNA, the CDR3 is TGTGCTAGTGGTTTGGGACAGGGTATAATCTACGAGCAGTACTTC.

The genes are TRBV7-9 and TRBJ2-3; 9 bases are a match to TRBD2. The length of the CDR3 is 15 residues. Germline V gene lookup returns CDR1 SEHNR and CDR2 FQNEAQ (reference sequence). V lost 2 bases, J lost 4 bases, and 4 bases stayed unmatched. The CDR3 region is CASSLSSGAPDTQYF. For the CDR3, the DNA is TGTGCCAGCAGCTTATCTAGCGGGGCACCAGATACGCAGTATTTT. Filled out from reference TRBV7-9 and TRBJ2-3, the complete variable domain reads DTGVSQNPRHKITKRGQNVTFRCDPISEHNRLYWYRQTLGQGPEFLTYFQNEAQLEKSRLLSDRFSAERPKGSFSTLEIQRTEQGDSAMYLCASSLSSGAPDTQYFGPGTRLTVL.

The chain has TRBV7-2 and TRBJ2-4; 9 bases are a match to TRBD2. With 5 bases clipped from V and 0 bases from J, the junction kept 8 bases outside the gene matches. The CDR3 runs 17 residues. Germline V CDR1 and CDR2: SGHTA, FQGNSA. CDR3 amino acids: CASSNRAGGLAKNIQYF. CDR3 sequence (DNA): TGTGCCAGCAGCAACAGGGCGGGGGGGCTAGCCAAAAACATTCAGTACTTC.

This clone was counted a few times. The chain has TRBV30 and TRBJ2-7, with 13 bases lining up with TRBD2. This CDR3 comprises 16 residues. The V gene end was trimmed by 0 bases and the J gene end by 7 bases; junction bases not matched to a gene: 9. The V gene's germline CDR1 is GTSNPN and CDR2 SVGIG (reference sequence). For the CDR3, the DNA is TGTGCCTGGAGTGTACGTGGACTAGCGGGGGTAAATGAGCAGTACTTC. Protein sequence: CAWSVRGLAGVNEQYF.

This clone turned up a few times. The chain carries TRBV2 and TRBJ2-6; perhaps TRBD1 as D (6 bases). Deletions cut 8 bases from V and 1 base from J, with 12 bases between. Germline V lookup: CDR1 SNHLY, CDR2 FYNNEI. This CDR3 comprises 15 residues. The CDR3 bases are TGTGCCAGCTCGTTCCAGGGGTCTGGGGCCAACGTCCTGACTTTC. This sequence encodes CASSFQGSGANVLTF.

The chain has TRBV3-1 (or the pseudogene TRBV3-2) and TRBJ1-4; 7 bases line up with TRBD1. Losses at the gene ends were 0 bases for V and 3 bases for J; bases not matched to a gene: 10. This CDR3 spans 18 amino acids. The germline V gene has CDR1 LGHDT and CDR2 YNNKEL (reference sequence). The CDR3 reads CASSQDVRQGLANEKLFF. CDR3 DNA: TGTGCCAGCAGCCAAGATGTGAGACAGGGTTTGGCTAATGAAAAACTGTTTTTT.